A single sample gave rise to the 3 T cell receptor beta chains below, sequenced in a study of blood T cell repertoires in COVID-19. The method was immunoSEQ multiplex PCR; TCRdb's version includes in-frame clones alone and lacks a portion of them. The sample holds over 100,000 clones; 70% to 85% are singletons and the top ten take about 4.2%. Source material: peripheral blood. The receptor set was obtained from a woman in her 70s with acute or convalescent COVID-19.

The V and J genes are TRBV29-1 and TRBJ1-2; no reliable D call. This CDR3 region has 13 residues. The V gene's germline CDR1 is SQVTM and CDR2 ANQGSEA. V was trimmed by 3 bases and J by 3 bases, leaving 11 bases between them. The chain's CDR3 is CSVEAQSHYGYTF. In nucleotides, the CDR3 is TGCAGCGTTGAGGCACAGTCTCACTATGGCTACACCTTC. Complete variable domain (other parts from reference TRBV29-1 and TRBJ1-2): SAVISQKPSRDICQRGTSLTIQCQVDSQVTMMFWYRQQPGQSLTLIATANQGSEATYESGFVIDKFPISRPNLTFSTLTVSNMSPEDSSIYLCSVEAQSHYGYTFGSGTRLTVV.

This sequence joins TRBV5-1 and TRBJ2-5; 12 bases are a match to TRBD2. J lost 5 bases, V lost 2 bases, and 7 bases had no gene match. CDR3 length equals 16 residues. Germline V gene data show CDR1 as SGHRS and CDR2 as YFSETQ. CDR3 sequence reads: CASSFLAGGLVETQYF. CDR3 bases: TGCGCCAGCAGCTTTCTAGCGGGGGGGCTTGTCGAGACCCAGTACTTC.

This chain connects TRBV29-1 to TRBJ1-4; D is possibly TRBD1 (6 bases). Deletions cut 7 bases from V and 8 bases from J, with 14 bases between. The CDR3 extends over 12 amino acids. Germline CDR1 reads SQVTM; CDR2 reads ANQGSEA. Written as DNA, the CDR3 is TGCAGCGCAGGACAAAGGGGGGAAAAACTGTTTTTT. This sequence encodes CSAGQRGEKLFF.